The present T cell receptor (beta chain) was sequenced within a study of shared T cell receptors in the human thymus. TCRdb's copy holds only in-frame clones and misses some; the assay was immunoSEQ multiplex PCR. The data hold roughly 700,000 clones, with roughly 90% observed a single time. The germline V gene encodes CDR1 PRHDT and CDR2 FYEKMQ (reference sequence). This CDR3 is 19 amino acids long. With 4 bases removed from V and 12 bases from J, the gap between germline ends came to 34 bases. These same records also appear under a second study, on human thymus T cells. This second study says: Thymus tissue was removed during corrective cardiac surgery. Thymic and blood repertoires showed apparently biased V and J gene usage. Unrelated people showed highly overlapping thymic repertoires, related research reported.

This TCR was sampled from a boy younger than two with a congenital heart defect. Sequences were obtained from thymocytes. The genes are TRBV13 and TRBJ2-1, with D tentatively TRBD2 (6 bases). CDR3 nucleotides: TGTGCCAGCAGCTACTCATTACCCTTCGTACTAGCCCCCAAATCGCGGCAGTTCTTC. It is translated as CASSYSLPFVLAPKSRQFF.